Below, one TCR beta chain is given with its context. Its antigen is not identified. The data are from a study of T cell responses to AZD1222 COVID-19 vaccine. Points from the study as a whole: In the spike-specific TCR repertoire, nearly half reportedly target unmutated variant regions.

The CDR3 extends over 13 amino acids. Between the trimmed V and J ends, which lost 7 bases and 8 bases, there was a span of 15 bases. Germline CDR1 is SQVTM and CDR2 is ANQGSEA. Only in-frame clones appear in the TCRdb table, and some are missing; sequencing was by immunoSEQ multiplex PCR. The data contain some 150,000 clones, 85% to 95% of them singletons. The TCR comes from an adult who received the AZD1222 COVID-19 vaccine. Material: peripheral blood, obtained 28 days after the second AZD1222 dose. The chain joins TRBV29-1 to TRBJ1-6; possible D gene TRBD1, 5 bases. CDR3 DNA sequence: TGCAGCGCCTCCGGGACTAGGGATTCACCCCTCCACTTT. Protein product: CSASGTRDSPLHF.